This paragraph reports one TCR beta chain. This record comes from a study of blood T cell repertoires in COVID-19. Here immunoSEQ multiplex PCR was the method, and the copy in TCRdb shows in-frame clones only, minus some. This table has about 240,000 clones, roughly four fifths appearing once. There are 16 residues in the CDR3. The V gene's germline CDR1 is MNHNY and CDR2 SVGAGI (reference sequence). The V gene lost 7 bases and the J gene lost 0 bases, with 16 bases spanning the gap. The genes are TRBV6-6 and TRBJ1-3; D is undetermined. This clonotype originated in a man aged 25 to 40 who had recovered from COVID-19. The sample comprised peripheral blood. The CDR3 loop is CASKPADGSSGNTIYF. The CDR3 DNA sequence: TGTGCCAGCAAACCCGCGGACGGGAGCTCTGGAAACACCATATATTTT.